The clone carrying this T cell receptor beta chain was detected only once. TCRdb's copy holds only in-frame clones and misses some; the assay was immunoSEQ multiplex PCR. The sample lists about 160,000 clones; approximately 92% were seen once. Germline V lookup: CDR1 SGHNT, CDR2 YYREEE (reference sequence). The CDR3 sequence is 16 residues long. The junction had 9 bases not matched to a gene; V was cut back by 3 bases and J by 7 bases. The entry originates in a study of blood T cell repertoires in COVID-19. The chain uses TRBV5-4 and TRBJ1-6; 8 bases agree with TRBD1. What was sequenced was peripheral blood. The source of this sequence is a young man with COVID-19, enrolled during active disease. In DNA, the CDR3 is TGTGCCAGCAGCTCTTGGACAGGGTATAGGAATTCACCCCTCCACTTT. It translates to CASSSWTGYRNSPLHF.